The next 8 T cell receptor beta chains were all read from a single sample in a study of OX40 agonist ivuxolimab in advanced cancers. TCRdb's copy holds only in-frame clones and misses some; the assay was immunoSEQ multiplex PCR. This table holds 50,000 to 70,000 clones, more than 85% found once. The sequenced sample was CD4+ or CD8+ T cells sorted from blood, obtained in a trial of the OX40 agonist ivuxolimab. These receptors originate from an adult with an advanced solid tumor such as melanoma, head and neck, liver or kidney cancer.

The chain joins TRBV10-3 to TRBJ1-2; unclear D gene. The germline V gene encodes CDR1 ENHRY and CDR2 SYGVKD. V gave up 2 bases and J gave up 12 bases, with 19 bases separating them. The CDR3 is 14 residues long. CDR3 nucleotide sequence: TGTGCCATCAGTGAGCCTATAGGTTTCGGGAATCACACCTTC. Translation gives CAISEPIGFGNHTF.

CDR3 sequence reads: CASSDRGTDTQYF. In nucleotides, the CDR3 is TGTGCCAGCAGTGACAGGGGCACAGATACGCAGTATTTT. The genes are TRBV6-5 and TRBJ2-3; 7 bases align to TRBD1. Germline CDR1 and CDR2: MNHEY and SVGAGI. V was pared by 5 bases and J by 1 base, with 0 bases of the junction left unmatched. CDR3 size: 13 residues.

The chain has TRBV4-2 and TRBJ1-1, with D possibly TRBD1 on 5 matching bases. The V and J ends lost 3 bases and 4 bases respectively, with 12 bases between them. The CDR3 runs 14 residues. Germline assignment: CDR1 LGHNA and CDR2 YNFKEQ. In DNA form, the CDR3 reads TGTGCCAGCAGCCATCTCCAGGGAGGCACTGAAGCTTTCTTT. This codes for CASSHLQGGTEAFF.

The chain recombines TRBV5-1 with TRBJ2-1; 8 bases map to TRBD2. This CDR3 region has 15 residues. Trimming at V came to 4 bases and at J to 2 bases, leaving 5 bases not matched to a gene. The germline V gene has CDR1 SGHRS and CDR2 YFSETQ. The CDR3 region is CASSLSGKPYNEQFF. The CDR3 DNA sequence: TGCGCCAGCAGCCTTAGCGGGAAACCCTACAATGAGCAGTTCTTC. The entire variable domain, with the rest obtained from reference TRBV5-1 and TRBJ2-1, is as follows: KAGVTQTPRYLIKTRGQQVTLSCSPISGHRSVSWYQQTPGQGLQFLFEYFSETQRNKGNFPGRFSGRQFSNSRSEMNVSTLELGDSALYLCASSLSGKPYNEQFFGPGTRLTVL.

The CDR3 region is CASSLKGTAYTEAFF. The CDR3 nucleotides are TGCGCCAGCAGCTTGAAAGGGACAGCCTACACTGAAGCTTTCTTT. The V gene is TRBV5-1, the J gene TRBJ1-1; 7 positions agree with TRBD1. Germline assignment: CDR1 SGHRS and CDR2 YFSETQ. The CDR3 loop spans 15 amino acids. After removal of 1 base from V and 3 bases from J, the junction contained 6 bases not matched to a gene.

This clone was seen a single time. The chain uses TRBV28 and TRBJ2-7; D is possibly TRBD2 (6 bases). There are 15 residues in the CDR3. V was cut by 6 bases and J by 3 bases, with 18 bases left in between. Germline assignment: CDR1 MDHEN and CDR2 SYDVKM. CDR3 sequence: CASSLLGGIDYEQYF. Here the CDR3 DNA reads TGTGCCAGCAGCTTACTAGGCGGGATTGACTACGAGCAGTACTTC.

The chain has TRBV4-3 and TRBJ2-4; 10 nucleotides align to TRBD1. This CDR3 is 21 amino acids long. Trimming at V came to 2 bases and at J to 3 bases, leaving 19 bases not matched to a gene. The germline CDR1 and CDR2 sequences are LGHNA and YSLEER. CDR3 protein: CASSQYSRDRGSGVIKNIQYF. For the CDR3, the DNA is TGCGCCAGCAGCCAATACTCCCGGGACAGGGGTTCGGGTGTGATCAAAAACATTCAGTACTTC.

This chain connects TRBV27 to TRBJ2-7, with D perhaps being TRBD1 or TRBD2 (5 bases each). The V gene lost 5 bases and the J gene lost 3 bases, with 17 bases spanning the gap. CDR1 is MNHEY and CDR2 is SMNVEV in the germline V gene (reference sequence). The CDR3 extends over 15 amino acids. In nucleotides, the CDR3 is TGTGCCAGCAGTCCTTCGACGGGACCAGGCTACGAGCAGTACTTC. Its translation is CASSPSTGPGYEQYF.